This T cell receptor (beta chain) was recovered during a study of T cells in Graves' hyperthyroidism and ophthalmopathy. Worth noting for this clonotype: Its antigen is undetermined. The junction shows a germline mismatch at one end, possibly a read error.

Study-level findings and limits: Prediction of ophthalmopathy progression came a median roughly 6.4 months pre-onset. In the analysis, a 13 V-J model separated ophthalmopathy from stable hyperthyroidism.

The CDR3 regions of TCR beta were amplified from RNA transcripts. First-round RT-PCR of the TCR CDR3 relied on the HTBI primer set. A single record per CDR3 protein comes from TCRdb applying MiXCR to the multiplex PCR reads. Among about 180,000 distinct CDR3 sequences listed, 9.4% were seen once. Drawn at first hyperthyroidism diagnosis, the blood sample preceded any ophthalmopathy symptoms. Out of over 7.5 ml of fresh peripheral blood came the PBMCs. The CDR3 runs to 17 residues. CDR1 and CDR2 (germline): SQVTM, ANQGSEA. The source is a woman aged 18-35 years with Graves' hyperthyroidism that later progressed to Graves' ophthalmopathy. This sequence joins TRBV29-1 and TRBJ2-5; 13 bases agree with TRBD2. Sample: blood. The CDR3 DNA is TGCAGCGTTGATTCTGTGACTAGCGGGGGGCCACAAGAGGCCCAGTACTTC. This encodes CSVDSVTSGGPQEAQYF.